What follows are 9 T cell receptor beta chains derived from one specimen sequenced in a study of identical twins. Each CDR3 protein is one row after TCRdb ran MiXCR on the 5' RACE reads. Found here are 15,000 to 20,000 distinct CDR3 sequences, less than 70% of them singletons; the top ten hold 5% to 7%. Sequencing was carried out using memory (CD45RO+) T cells sorted from blood. These receptors all stem from a woman aged 18-35 years in good health. This table probably holds off-target reads from a library built for another chain.

This chain joins TRBV20-1 and TRBJ1-1; D is uncertain. The CDR3 extends over 10 amino acids. The germline V and J ends were trimmed by 5 bases and 3 bases, with 4 bases remaining between them. The germline V gene has CDR1 DFQATT and CDR2 SNEGSKA (reference sequence). CDR3 sequence reads: CSAAHTEAFF. In nucleotides, the CDR3 is TGCAGTGCTGCCCACACTGAAGCTTTCTTT.

This chain uses TRBV29-1 with TRBJ2-5, with D perhaps matching TRBD1 (6 bases). V dropped 4 bases and J dropped 5 bases, with 11 bases sitting between them. The germline gives CDR1 SQVTM, CDR2 ANQGSEA. The CDR3 has 12 residues. CDR3 DNA sequence: TGCAGCGTTGGGGGGCTCGACGAGACCCAGTACTTC. Amino acids: CSVGGLDETQYF. The full variable domain, in which reference TRBV29-1 and TRBJ2-5 provide the parts outside the CDR3, is SAVISQKPSRDICQRGTSLTIQCQVDSQVTMMFWYRQQPGQSLTLIATANQGSEATYESGFVIDKFPISRPNLTFSTLTVSNMSPEDSSIYLCSVGGLDETQYFGPGTRLLVL.

The chain joins TRBV7-9 to TRBJ2-7; D is ambiguous. The CDR3 loop spans 13 amino acids. The germline V and J ends were trimmed by 4 bases and 0 bases, with 7 bases remaining between them. CDR1 SEHNR and CDR2 FQNEAQ come from the germline V gene (reference sequence). CDR3 region: CASSSDFSYEQYF. CDR3 nucleotides: TGTGCCAGCAGCTCCGACTTCTCCTACGAGCAGTACTTC. The whole variable domain, filled in from reference TRBV7-9 and TRBJ2-7, reads DTGVSQNPRHKITKRGQNVTFRCDPISEHNRLYWYRQTLGQGPEFLTYFQNEAQLEKSRLLSDRFSAERPKGSFSTLEIQRTEQGDSAMYLCASSSDFSYEQYFGPGTRLTVT.

The rearrangement uses TRBV7-3 and TRBJ2-1; weak D call: TRBD2 (6 bases). This CDR3 spans 15 amino acids. V gave up 0 bases and J gave up 9 bases, with 15 bases separating them. The germline CDR1 and CDR2 sequences are SGHTA and FQGTGA. Here the CDR3 reads CASSLTRGYPTEQFF. Written as DNA, the CDR3 is TGTGCCAGCAGCTTAACGCGGGGATATCCGACTGAGCAGTTCTTC.

The chain recombines TRBV28 with TRBJ2-1; D is uncertain. Between the trimmed V and J ends, which lost 4 bases and 8 bases, there was a span of 9 bases. Looked up from germline, CDR1 is MDHEN and CDR2 is SYDVKM. The CDR3 has 12 residues. DNA of the CDR3: TGTGCCAGCAGTTCGGCCGAGGATGAGCAGTTCTTC. Encoded protein: CASSSAEDEQFF.

This clonotype is a singleton in its sample. The CDR3 coding sequence is TGTGCCAGCAGAAACGACATAGGACGACACAATGAGCAGTTCTTC. It translates to CASRNDIGRHNEQFF. The chain carries TRBV7-2 and TRBJ2-1; unclear D gene. The CDR3 loop spans 15 amino acids. The V gene's germline CDR1 is SGHTA and CDR2 FQGNSA. The ends were cut back, 6 bases at V and 5 bases at J, with 17 bases in the middle.

The J gene is TRBJ2-5, the V gene TRBV5-1, with 10 bases identical to TRBD1. The CDR3 is 16 amino acids. Germline V CDR1 and CDR2: SGHRS, YFSETQ. V was pared by 5 bases and J by 0 bases, with 7 bases of the junction left unmatched. In DNA, the CDR3 is TGCGCCAGCAGTTCCGGGACAGGGGCCTACCAAGAGACCCAGTACTTC. The encoded protein is CASSSGTGAYQETQYF.

The chain employs TRBV7-2 and TRBJ2-3; D may match TRBD1 or TRBD2 (5 bases each). Deletions cut 4 bases from V and 3 bases from J, with 20 bases between. Germline V gene sequence: CDR1 SGHTA, CDR2 FQGNSA. The length of the CDR3 is 17 residues. Here the CDR3 reads CASSSPRPGPSTDTQYF. CDR3 nucleotides: TGTGCCAGCAGCTCACCTCGTCCGGGACCGAGTACAGATACGCAGTATTTT. Drawing the rest from reference TRBV7-2 and TRBJ2-3, the complete variable domain is GAGVSQSPSNKVTEKGKDVELRCDPISGHTALYWYRQSLGQGLEFLIYFQGNSAPDKSGLPSDRFSAERTGGSVSTLTIQRTQQEDSAVYLCASSSPRPGPSTDTQYFGPGTRLTVL.

The chain links TRBV9 to TRBJ2-2; D call uncertain. Per the germline V gene, CDR1 is SGDLS and CDR2 is YYNGEE. There are 17 residues in the CDR3. V lost 4 bases, J lost 5 bases, and 21 bases lay in between. CDR3 in amino acids: CASSPTQVPWITGELFF. In DNA form, the CDR3 reads TGTGCCAGCAGCCCCACCCAAGTCCCTTGGATTACCGGGGAGCTGTTTTTT.